This T cell receptor beta chain was obtained from a study of high-grade serous ovarian cancer treatment subgroups. Study summary: Each sample yielded on average around 7,300 unique TCR beta rearrangements from 14,000 or so reads.

Profiling relied on immunoSEQ multiplex PCR, and the TCRdb table lists in-frame clones only, not all of them. The data show about 1,900 clones, roughly 80% seen once. Tumor tissue was taken before any definitive surgery or chemotherapy was given. V was shortened by 5 bases and J by 4 bases, with 17 bases between the two germline ends. Germline V gene data show CDR1 as MNHNS and CDR2 as SASEGT. The CDR3 totals 15 residues. Input material: tumor tissue. This rearrangement joins TRBV6-1 to TRBJ1-1; the D gene is possibly TRBD1 (5 bases). The receptor was isolated from a human donor with high-grade serous ovarian cancer. The chain's CDR3 is CASSPQGRRITEAFF. For the CDR3, the DNA is TGTGCCAGCAGTCCTCAGGGACGTCGGATCACTGAAGCTTTCTTT.